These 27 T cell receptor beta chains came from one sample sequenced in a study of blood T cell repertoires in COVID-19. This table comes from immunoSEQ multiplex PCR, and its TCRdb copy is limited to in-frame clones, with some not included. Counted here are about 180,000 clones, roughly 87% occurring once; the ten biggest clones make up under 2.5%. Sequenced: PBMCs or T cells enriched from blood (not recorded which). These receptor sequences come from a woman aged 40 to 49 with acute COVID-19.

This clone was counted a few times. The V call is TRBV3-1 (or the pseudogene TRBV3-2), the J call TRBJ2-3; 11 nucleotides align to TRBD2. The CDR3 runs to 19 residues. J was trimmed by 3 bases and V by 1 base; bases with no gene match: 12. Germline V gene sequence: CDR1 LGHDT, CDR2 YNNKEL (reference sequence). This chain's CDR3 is CASSQVNSGGAYLTDTQYF. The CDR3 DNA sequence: TGTGCCAGCAGCCAAGTTAATAGCGGGGGGGCCTATCTTACAGATACGCAGTATTTT.

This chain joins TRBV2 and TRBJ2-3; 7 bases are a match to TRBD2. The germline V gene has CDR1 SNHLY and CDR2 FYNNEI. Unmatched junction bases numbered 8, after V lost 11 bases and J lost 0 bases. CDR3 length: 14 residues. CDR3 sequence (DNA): TGTGCCGTGGCGGGGGATACTAGCACAGATACGCAGTATTTT. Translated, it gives CAVAGDTSTDTQYF. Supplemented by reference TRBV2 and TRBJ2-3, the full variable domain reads EPEVTQTPSHQVTQMGQEVILRCVPISNHLYFYWYRQILGQKVEFLVSFYNNEISEKSEIFDDQFSVERPDGSNFTLKIRSTKLEDSAMYFCAVAGDTSTDTQYFGPGTRLTVL.

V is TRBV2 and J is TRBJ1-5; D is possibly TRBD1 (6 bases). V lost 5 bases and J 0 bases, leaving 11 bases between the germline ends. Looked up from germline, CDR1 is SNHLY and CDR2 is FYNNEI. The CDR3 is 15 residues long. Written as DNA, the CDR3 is TGTGCCAGCAGTCCAGGGGAAAATAGCAATCAGCCCCAGCATTTT. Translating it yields CASSPGENSNQPQHF.

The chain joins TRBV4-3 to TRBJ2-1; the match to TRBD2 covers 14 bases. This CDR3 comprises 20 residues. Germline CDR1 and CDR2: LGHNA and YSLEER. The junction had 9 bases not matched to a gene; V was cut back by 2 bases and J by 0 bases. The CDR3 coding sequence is TGCGCCAGCAGCCAATCAACGCCGGGACTAGCGGGAGCCTCCTACAATGAGCAGTTCTTC. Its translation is CASSQSTPGLAGASYNEQFF.

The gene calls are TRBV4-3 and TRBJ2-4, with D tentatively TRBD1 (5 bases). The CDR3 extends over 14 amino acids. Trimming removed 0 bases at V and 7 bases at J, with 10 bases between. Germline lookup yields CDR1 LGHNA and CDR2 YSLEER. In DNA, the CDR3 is TGCGCCAGCAGCCAAGACAGGGTCGGGAACATTCAGTACTTC. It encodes CASSQDRVGNIQYF.

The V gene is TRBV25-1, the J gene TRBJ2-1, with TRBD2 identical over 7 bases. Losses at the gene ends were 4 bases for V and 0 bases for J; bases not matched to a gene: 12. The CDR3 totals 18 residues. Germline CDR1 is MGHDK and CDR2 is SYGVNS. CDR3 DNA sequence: TGTGCCAGCAGTGCACATACGAGCGGGGTTTTCTCCTACAATGAGCAGTTCTTC. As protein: CASSAHTSGVFSYNEQFF.

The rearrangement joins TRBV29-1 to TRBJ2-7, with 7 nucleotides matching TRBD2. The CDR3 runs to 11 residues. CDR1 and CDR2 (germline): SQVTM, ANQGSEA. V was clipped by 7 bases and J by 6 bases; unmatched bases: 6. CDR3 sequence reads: CSGTRICEQYF. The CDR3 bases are TGCAGCGGGACTAGAATCTGCGAGCAGTACTTC.

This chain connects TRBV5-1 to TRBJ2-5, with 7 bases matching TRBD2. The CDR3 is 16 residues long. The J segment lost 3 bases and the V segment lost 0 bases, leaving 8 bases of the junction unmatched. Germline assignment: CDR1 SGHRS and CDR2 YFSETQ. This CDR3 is CASSLALLAEKETQYF. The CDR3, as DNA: TGCGCCAGCAGCTTGGCCCTTCTAGCGGAAAAAGAGACCCAGTACTTC.

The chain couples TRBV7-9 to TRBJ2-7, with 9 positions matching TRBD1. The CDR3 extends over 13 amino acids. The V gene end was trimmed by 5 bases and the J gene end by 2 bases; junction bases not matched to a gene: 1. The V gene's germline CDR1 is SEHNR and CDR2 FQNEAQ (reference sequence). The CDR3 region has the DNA TGTGCCAGCAGCCGGACAGGGGCCTACGAGCAGTACTTC. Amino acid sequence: CASSRTGAYEQYF.

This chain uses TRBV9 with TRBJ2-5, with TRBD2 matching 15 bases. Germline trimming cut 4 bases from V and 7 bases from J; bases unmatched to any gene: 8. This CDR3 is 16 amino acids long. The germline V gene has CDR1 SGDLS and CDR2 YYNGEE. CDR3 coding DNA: TGTGCCAGCAGCCCGGGGACTAGCGGGGGGCAGGCGACCCAGTACTTC. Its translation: CASSPGTSGGQATQYF.

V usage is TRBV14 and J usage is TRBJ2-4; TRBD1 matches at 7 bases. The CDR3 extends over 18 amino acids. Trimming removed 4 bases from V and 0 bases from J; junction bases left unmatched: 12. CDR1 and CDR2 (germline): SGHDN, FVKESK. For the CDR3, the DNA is TGTGCCAGCAGCCGGACACCAGGGACAGCACTAGCCAAAAACATTCAGTACTTC. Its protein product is CASSRTPGTALAKNIQYF.

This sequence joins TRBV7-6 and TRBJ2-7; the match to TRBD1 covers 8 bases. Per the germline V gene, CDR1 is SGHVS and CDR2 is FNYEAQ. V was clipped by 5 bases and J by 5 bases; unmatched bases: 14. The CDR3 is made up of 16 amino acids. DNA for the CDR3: TGTGCCAGCAGCCCCATCACTCCGGACAGGGTGGACGAGCAGTACTTC. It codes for CASSPITPDRVDEQYF. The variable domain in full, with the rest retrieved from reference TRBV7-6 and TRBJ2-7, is GAGVSQSPRYKVTKRGQDVALRCDPISGHVSLYWYRQALGQGPEFLTYFNYEAQQDKSGLPNDRFSAERPEGSISTLTIQRTEQRDSAMYRCASSPITPDRVDEQYFGPGTRLTVT.

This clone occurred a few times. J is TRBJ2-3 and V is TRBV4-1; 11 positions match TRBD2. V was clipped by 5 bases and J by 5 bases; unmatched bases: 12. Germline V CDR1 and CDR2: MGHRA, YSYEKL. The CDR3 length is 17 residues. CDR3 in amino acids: CASSARVAGGPEDTQYF. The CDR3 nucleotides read TGCGCCAGCAGCGCCCGTGTAGCGGGGGGGCCTGAAGATACGCAGTATTTT.

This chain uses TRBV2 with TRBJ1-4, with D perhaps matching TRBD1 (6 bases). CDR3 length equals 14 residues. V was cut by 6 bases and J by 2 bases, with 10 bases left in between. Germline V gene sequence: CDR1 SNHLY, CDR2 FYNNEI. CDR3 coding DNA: TGTGCCAGCAGACAGGGTCGGACTAATGAAAAACTGTTTTTT. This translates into CASRQGRTNEKLFF.

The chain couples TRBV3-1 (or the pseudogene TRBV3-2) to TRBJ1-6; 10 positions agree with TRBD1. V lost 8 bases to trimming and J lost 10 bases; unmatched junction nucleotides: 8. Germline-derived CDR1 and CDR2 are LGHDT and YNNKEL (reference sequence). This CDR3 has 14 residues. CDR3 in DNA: TGTGCCAGCCAGACAGGGGGCGCGAGATCACCCCTCCACTTT. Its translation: CASQTGGARSPLHF.

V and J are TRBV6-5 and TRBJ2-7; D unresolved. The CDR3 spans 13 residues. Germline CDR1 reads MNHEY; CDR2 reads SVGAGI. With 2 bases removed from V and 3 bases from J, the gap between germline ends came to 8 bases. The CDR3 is CASSYAANYEQYF. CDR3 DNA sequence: TGTGCCAGCAGTTACGCGGCTAACTACGAGCAGTACTTC.

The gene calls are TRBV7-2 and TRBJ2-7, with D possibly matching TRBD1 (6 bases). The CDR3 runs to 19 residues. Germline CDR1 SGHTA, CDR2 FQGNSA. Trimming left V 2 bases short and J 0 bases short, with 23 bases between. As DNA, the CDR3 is TGTGCCAGCAGCTTAAGGGGGTTGAGGGGATGGGAGAGCTCCTACGAGCAGTACTTC. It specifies CASSLRGLRGWESSYEQYF.

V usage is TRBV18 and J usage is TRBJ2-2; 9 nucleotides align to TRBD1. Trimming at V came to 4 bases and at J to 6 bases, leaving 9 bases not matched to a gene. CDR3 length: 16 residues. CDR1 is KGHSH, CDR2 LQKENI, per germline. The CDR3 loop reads CASSLSYRGRAGELFF. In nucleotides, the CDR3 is TGTGCCAGCTCACTATCTTACAGGGGGCGAGCCGGGGAGCTGTTTTTT.

CDR3 sequence: CASSQSLTLGSYNSPLHF. The CDR3 nucleotides read TGTGCCAGCAGCCAATCACTAACGCTGGGTTCCTATAATTCACCCCTCCACTTT. This chain links TRBV16 with TRBJ1-6; unclear D gene. Trimming pared 0 bases from V and 1 base from J, leaving 13 bases between. The CDR3 has 18 amino acids. CDR1 is KGHSY, CDR2 FQNENV, per germline.

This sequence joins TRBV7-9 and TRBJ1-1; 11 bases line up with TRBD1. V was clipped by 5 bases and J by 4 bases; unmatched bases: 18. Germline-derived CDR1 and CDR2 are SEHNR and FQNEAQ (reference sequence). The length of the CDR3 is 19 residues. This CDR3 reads CASSPWYREIGTGGTEAFF. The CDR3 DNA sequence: TGTGCCAGCAGCCCGTGGTACCGCGAGATCGGGACAGGGGGCACTGAAGCTTTCTTT.

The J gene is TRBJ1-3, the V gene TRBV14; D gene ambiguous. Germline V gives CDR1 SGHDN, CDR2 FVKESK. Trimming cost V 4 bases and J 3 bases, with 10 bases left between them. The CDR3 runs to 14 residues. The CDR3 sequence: CASSLSNGGNTIYF. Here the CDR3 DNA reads TGTGCCAGCAGCCTGAGCAACGGTGGAAACACCATATATTTT. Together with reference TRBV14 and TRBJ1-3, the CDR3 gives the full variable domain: EAGVTQFPSHSVIEKGQTVTLRCDPISGHDNLYWYRRVMGKEIKFLLHFVKESKQDESGMPNNRFLAERTGGTYSTLKVQPAELEDSGVYFCASSLSNGGNTIYFGEGSWLTVV.

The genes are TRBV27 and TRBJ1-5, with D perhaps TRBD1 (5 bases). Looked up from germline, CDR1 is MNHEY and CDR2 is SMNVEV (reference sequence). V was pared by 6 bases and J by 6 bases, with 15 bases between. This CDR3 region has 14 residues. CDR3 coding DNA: TGTGCCAGCAGCAGTTGGGGGGTAGGTCAGCCCCAGCATTTT. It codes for CASSSWGVGQPQHF.

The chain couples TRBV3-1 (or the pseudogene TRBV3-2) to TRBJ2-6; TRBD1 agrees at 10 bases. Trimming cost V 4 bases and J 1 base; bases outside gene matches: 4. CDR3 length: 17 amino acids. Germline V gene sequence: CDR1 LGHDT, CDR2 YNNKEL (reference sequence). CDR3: CASSPRDRGSGANVLTF. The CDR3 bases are TGTGCCAGCAGCCCCCGGGACAGGGGATCTGGGGCCAACGTCCTGACTTTC.

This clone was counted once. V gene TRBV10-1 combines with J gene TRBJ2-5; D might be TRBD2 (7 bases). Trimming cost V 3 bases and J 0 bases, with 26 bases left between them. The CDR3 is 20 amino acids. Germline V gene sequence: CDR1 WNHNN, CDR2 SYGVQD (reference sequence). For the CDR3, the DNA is TGCGCCAGCAGTGAAGGGGGGGGGACACCGATAGCGTCCAACCAAGAGACCCAGTACTTC. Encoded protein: CASSEGGGTPIASNQETQYF.

CDR3 in amino acids: CASSRGGGREQYF. CDR3 DNA: TGTGCCAGCAGCCGGGGAGGAGGGCGGGAGCAGTACTTC. The chain carries TRBV6-5 and TRBJ2-7; TRBD2 is a possible D gene (6 bases). The V gene's germline CDR1 is MNHEY and CDR2 SVGAGI. Trimming removed 6 bases from V and 7 bases from J, with 16 bases in between. This CDR3 region has 13 residues.

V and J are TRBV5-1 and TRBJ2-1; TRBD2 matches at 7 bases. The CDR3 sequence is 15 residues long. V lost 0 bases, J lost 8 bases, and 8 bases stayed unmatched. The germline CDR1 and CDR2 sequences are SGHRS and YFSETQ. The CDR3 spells CASSLGTSHLHEQFF. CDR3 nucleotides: TGCGCCAGCAGCTTGGGGACTAGTCATCTCCATGAGCAGTTCTTC. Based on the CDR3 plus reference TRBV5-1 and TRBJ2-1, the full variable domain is KAGVTQTPRYLIKTRGQQVTLSCSPISGHRSVSWYQQTPGQGLQFLFEYFSETQRNKGNFPGRFSGRQFSNSRSEMNVSTLELGDSALYLCASSLGTSHLHEQFFGPGTRLTVL.

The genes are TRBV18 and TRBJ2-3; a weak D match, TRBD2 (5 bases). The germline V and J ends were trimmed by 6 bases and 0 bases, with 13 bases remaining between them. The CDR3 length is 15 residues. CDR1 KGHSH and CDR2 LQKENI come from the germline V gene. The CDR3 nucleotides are TGTGCCAGCTCCCCGGGGAGATCTAGCACAGATACGCAGTATTTT. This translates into CASSPGRSSTDTQYF. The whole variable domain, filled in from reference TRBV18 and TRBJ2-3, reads NAGVMQNPRHLVRRRGQEARLRCSPMKGHSHVYWYRQLPEEGLKFMVYLQKENIIDESGMPKERFSAEFPKEGPSILRIQQVVRGDSAAYFCASSPGRSSTDTQYFGPGTRLTVL.